This TCR beta chain derives from a study of neurological immune-mediated disorders. Synthesis of cDNA was performed by 5'RACE using 10-nucleotide random UMIs. TCRdb used MiXCR to reprocess the 5' RACE reads, holding one entry per CDR3 protein. The sample contains 64,000 or so distinct CDR3 sequences, roughly 10% of which appear only once. Study observations and caveats: No CDR3 amino acid sequences were shared by expanded clones across subjects, suggesting private repertoires in all groups.

This clonotype was seen many times. The antigen is unknown. Time point defined: longitudinal time-point 1 (baseline). The unsorted libraries had their origin in 2 million PBMCs stored at -80 C. Sequences were obtained from PBMCs. The TCR originated in a young man in good health.

The CDR3 sequence is CASSSGISFRMNTEAFF. CDR3 coding DNA: TGTGCCAGCAGCTCCGGTATCTCCTTTAGGATGAACACTGAAGCTTTCTTT. The chain has TRBV7-9 and TRBJ1-1, with D unresolved. Trimming shortened V by 4 bases and J by 0 bases, and 18 bases separated the two germline ends. CDR1 and CDR2 from the germline V gene are SEHNR and FQNEAQ (reference sequence). The CDR3 is 17 amino acids.